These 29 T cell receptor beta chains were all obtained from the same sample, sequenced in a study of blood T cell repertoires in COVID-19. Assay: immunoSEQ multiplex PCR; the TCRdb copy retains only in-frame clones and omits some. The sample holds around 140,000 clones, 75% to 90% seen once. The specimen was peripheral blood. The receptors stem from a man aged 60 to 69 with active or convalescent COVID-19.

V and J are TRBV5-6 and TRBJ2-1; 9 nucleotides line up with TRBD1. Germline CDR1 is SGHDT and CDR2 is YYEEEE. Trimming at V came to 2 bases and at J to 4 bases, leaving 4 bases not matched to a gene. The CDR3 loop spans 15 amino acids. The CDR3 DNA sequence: TGTGCCAGCAGCTTCGGACAGGGGCGGTACAATGAGCAGTTCTTC. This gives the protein CASSFGQGRYNEQFF. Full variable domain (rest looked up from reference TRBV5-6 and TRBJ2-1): DAGVTQSPTHLIKTRGQQVTLRCSPKSGHDTVSWYQQALGQGPQFIFQYYEEEERQRGNFPDRFSGHQFPNYSSELNVNALLLGDSALYLCASSFGQGRYNEQFFGPGTRLTVL.

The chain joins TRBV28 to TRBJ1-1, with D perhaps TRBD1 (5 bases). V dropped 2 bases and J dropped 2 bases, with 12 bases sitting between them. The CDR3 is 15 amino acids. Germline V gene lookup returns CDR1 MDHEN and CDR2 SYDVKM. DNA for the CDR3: TGTGCCAGCAGTTTACCGGACATTATCAACACTGAAGCTTTCTTT. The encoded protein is CASSLPDIINTEAFF.

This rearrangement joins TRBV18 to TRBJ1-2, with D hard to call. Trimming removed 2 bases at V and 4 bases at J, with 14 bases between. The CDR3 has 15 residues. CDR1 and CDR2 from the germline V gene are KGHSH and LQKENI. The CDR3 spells CASSPREGGSYGYTF. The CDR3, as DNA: TGTGCCAGCTCACCAAGGGAGGGAGGAAGCTATGGCTACACCTTC.

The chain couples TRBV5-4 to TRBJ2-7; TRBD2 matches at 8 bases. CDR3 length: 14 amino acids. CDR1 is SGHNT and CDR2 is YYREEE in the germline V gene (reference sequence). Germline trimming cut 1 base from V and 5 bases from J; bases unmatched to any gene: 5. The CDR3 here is CASSLFGRAHEQYF. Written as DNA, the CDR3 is TGTGCCAGCAGCTTGTTCGGGAGGGCCCACGAGCAGTACTTC.

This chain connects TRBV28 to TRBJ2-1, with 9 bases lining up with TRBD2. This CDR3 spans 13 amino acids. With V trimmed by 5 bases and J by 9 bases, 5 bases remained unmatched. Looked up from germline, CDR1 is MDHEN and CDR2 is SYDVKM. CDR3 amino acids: CASSVAGVSEQFF. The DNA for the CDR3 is TGTGCCAGCAGTGTAGCGGGAGTTAGTGAGCAGTTCTTC.

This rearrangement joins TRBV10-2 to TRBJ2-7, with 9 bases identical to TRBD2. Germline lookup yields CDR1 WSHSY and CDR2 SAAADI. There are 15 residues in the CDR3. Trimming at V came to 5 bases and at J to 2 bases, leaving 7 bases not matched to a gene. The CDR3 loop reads CASSPIVAGAYEQYF. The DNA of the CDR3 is TGCGCCAGCAGTCCCATAGTAGCGGGAGCCTACGAGCAGTACTTC.

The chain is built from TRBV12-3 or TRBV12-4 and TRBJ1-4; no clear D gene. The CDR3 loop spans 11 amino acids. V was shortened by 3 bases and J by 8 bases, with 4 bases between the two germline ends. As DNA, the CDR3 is TGTGCCAGCAGTTTGGGCGAAAAACTGTTTTTT. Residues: CASSLGEKLFF.

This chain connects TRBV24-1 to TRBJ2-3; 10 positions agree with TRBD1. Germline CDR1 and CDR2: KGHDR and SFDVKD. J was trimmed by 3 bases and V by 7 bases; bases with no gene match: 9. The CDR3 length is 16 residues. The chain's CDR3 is CATSARDRGLTDTQYF. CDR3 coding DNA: TGTGCCACCAGCGCCCGGGACAGGGGTTTGACAGATACGCAGTATTTT.

CDR3 region: CASSVGQDNTEAFF. Written as DNA, the CDR3 is TGTGCCAGCAGCGTCGGACAGGATAACACTGAAGCTTTCTTT. The chain is built from TRBV9 and TRBJ1-1; 7 nucleotides line up with TRBD1. The CDR3 runs to 14 residues. Germline CDR1 is SGDLS and CDR2 is YYNGEE. V lost 2 bases to trimming and J lost 2 bases; unmatched junction nucleotides: 3.

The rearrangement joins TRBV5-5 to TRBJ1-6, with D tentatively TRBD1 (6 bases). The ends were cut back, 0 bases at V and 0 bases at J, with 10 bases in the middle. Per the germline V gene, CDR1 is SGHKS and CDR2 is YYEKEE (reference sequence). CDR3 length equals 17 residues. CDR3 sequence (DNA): TGTGCCAGCAGCTTGGGAGGGGGAAGCTCCTATAATTCACCCCTCCACTTT. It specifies CASSLGGGSSYNSPLHF.

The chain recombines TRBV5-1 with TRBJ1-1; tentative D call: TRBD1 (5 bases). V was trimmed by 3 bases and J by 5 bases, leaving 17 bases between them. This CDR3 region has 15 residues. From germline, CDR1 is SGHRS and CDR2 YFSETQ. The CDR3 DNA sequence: TGCGCCAGCAGCTGGTGGCTCCCTGGGGCTACTGAAGCTTTCTTT. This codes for CASSWWLPGATEAFF. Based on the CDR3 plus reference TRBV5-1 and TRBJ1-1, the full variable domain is KAGVTQTPRYLIKTRGQQVTLSCSPISGHRSVSWYQQTPGQGLQFLFEYFSETQRNKGNFPGRFSGRQFSNSRSEMNVSTLELGDSALYLCASSWWLPGATEAFFGQGTRLTVV.

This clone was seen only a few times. CDR3 DNA sequence: TGTGCCAGCAGCCCAAGAGCGGGAGATAGCACAGATACGCAGTATTTT. Its translation is CASSPRAGDSTDTQYF. The V and J genes are TRBV9 and TRBJ2-3; 8 positions match TRBD2. V lost 4 bases and J lost 0; bases outside the gene matches: 7. The CDR3 totals 16 residues. Germline V gene lookup returns CDR1 SGDLS and CDR2 YYNGEE.

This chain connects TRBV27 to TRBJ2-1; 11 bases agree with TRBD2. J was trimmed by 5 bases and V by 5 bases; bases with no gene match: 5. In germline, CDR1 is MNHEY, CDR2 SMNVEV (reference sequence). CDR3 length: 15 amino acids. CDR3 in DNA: TGTGCCAGCAGTCCGACTAGCGGGGCAAACAATGAGCAGTTCTTC. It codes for CASSPTSGANNEQFF.

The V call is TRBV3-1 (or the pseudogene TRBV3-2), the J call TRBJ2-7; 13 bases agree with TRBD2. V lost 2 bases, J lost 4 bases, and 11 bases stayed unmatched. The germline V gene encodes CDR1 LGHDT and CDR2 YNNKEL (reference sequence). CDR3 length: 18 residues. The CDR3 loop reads CASSQRGRLAGGRYEQYF. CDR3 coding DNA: TGTGCCAGCAGCCAACGAGGCCGACTAGCGGGAGGTCGATACGAGCAGTACTTC.

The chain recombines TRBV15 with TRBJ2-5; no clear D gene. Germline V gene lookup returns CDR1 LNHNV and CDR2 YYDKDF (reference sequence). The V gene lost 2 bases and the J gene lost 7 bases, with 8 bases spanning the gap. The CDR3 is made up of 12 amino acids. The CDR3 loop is CATSRPSGTQYF. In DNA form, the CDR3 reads TGTGCCACCAGCAGACCATCCGGGACCCAGTACTTC.

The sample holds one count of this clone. For the CDR3, the DNA is TGTGCCAGCAGTTACTCCGGGACAGGGGGAAGAGAGACCCAGTACTTC. Translation gives CASSYSGTGGRETQYF. This rearrangement joins TRBV6-5 to TRBJ2-5; 11 nucleotides line up with TRBD1. The trim removed 0 bases at V and 4 bases at J, leaving 4 bases unmatched. CDR3 length equals 16 residues. CDR1 is MNHEY and CDR2 is SVGAGI in the germline V gene.

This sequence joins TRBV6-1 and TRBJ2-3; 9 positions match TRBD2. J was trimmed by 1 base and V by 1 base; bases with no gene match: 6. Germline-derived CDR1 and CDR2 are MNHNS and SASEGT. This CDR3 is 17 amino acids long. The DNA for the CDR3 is TGTGCCAGCAGTGAAGGCGTGGGCGGGAGGGGCACAGATACGCAGTATTTT. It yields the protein CASSEGVGGRGTDTQYF.

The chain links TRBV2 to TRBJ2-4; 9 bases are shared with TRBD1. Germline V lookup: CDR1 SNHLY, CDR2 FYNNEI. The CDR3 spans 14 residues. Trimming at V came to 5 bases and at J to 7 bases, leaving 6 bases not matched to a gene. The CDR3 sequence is CASSKDRGHNIQYF. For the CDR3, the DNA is TGTGCCAGCAGTAAGGACAGGGGACATAACATTCAGTACTTC.

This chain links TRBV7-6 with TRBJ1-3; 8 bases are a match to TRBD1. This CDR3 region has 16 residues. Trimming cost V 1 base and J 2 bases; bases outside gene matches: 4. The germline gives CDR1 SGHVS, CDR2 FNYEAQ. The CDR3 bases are TGTGCCAGCAGCTTAGGGACAGGGAGCCCTGGAAACACCATATATTTT. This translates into CASSLGTGSPGNTIYF.

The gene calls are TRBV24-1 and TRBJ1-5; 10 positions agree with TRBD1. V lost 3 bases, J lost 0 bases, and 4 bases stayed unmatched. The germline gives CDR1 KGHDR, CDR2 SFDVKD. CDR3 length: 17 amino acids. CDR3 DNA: TGTGCCACCAGTGATCCCGGACAGGGGGGTAGCAATCAGCCCCAGCATTTT. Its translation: CATSDPGQGGSNQPQHF.

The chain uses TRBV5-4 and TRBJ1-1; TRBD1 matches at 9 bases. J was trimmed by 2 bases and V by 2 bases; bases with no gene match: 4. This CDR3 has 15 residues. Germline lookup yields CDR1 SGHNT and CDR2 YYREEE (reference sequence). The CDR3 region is CASSLPGQGNTEAFF. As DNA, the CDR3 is TGTGCCAGCAGCTTACCGGGACAGGGTAACACTGAAGCTTTCTTT.

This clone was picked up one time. In nucleotides, the CDR3 is TGTGCCAGTAGTGATTCTAGCGGGAGCACAGATACGCAGTATTTT. Its protein is CASSDSSGSTDTQYF. V and J are TRBV19 and TRBJ2-3; 8 nucleotides agree with TRBD2. The V gene's germline CDR1 is LNHDA and CDR2 SQIVND (reference sequence). CDR3 length: 15 amino acids. The trim removed 5 bases at V and 0 bases at J, leaving 4 bases unmatched.

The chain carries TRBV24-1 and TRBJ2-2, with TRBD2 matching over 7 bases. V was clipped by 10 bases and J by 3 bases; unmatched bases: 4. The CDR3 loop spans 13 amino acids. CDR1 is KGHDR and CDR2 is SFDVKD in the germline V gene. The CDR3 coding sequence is TGTGCCACTAAAGGACTAGACACCGGGGAGCTGTTTTTT. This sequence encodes CATKGLDTGELFF.

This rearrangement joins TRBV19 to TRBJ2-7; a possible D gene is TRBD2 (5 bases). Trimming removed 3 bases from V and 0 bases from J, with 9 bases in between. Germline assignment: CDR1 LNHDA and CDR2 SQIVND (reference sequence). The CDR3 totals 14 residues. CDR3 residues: CASSIGVLSYEQYF. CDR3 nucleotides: TGTGCCAGTAGTATCGGGGTCCTCTCCTACGAGCAGTACTTC.

The CDR3 reads CASSLGGLAGETQYF. CDR3 coding DNA: TGTGCCAGCAGCCTTGGGGGGCTAGCGGGAGAGACCCAGTACTTC. The chain couples TRBV7-3 to TRBJ2-5; TRBD2 aligns across 8 bases. V was pared by 5 bases and J by 4 bases, with 9 bases of the junction left unmatched. CDR1 and CDR2 (germline): SGHTA, FQGTGA. The CDR3 has 15 amino acids.

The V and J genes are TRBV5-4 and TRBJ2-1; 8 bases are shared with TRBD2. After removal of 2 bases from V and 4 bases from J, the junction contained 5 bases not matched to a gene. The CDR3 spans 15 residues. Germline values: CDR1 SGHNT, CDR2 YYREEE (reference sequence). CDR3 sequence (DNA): TGTGCCAGCAGCTTCCAAGCGGGAGCTTACAATGAGCAGTTCTTC. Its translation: CASSFQAGAYNEQFF.

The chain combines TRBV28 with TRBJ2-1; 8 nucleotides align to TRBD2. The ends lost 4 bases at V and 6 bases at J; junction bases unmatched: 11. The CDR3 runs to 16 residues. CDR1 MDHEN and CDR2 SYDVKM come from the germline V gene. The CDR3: CASSSGSGKMSNEQFF. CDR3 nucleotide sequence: TGTGCCAGCAGTTCTGGTAGCGGGAAGATGAGCAATGAGCAGTTCTTC.

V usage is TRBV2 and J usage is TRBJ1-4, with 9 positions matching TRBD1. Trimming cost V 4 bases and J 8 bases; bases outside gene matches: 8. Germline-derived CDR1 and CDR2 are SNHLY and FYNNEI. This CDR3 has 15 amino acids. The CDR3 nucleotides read TGTGCCAGCAGTGGGGGACAGGGCTCAAGGGAAAAACTGTTTTTT. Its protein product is CASSGGQGSREKLFF.

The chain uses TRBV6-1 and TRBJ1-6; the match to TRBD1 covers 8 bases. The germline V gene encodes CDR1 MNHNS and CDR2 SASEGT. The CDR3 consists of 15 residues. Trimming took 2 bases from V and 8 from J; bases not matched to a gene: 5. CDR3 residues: CASSEIDRGDSPLHF. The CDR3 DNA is TGTGCCAGCAGTGAAATCGACAGGGGAGATTCACCCCTCCACTTT.